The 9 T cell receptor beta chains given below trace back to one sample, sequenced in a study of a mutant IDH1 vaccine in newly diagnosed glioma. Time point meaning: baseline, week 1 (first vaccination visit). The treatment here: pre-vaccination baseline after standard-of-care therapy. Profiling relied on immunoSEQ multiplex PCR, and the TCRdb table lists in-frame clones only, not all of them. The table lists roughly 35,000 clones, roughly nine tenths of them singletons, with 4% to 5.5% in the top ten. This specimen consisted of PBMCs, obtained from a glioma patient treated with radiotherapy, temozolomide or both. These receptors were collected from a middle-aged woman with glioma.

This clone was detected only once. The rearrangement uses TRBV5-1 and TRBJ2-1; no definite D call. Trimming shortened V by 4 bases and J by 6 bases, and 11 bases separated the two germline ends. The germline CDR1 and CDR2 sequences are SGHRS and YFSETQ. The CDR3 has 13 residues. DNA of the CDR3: TGCGCCAGCAGCACATTGGCGGCCAATGAGCAGTTCTTC. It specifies CASSTLAANEQFF.

CDR3 in DNA: TGTGCCAGCCTACAAGATGTTGGACTTGTAGGCTACACCTTC. Its translation: CASLQDVGLVGYTF. This chain joins TRBV2 and TRBJ1-2; D is ambiguous. The CDR3 length is 14 residues. The germline gives CDR1 SNHLY, CDR2 FYNNEI. The V end lost 8 bases, the J end lost 8 bases, and 21 bases lay between the germline ends.

CDR3 in amino acids: CASLVVRTGELFF. The CDR3 DNA is TGTGCCAGCCTGGTCGTTCGCACCGGGGAGCTGTTTTTT. J is TRBJ2-2 and V is TRBV2; D uncertain. The CDR3 totals 13 residues. The germline V gene has CDR1 SNHLY and CDR2 FYNNEI. V lost 8 bases and J lost 4, with 11 bases in between.

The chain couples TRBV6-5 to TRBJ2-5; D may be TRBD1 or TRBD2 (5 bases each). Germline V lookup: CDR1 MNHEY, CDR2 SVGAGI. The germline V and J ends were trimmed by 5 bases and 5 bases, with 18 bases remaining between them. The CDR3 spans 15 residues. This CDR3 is CASSAGTAYWETQYF. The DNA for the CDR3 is TGTGCCAGCAGTGCCGGGACGGCTTATTGGGAGACCCAGTACTTC.

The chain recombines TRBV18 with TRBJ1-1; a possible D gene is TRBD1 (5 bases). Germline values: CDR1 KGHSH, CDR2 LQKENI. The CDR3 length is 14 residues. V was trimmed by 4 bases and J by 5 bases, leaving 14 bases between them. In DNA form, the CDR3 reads TGTGCCAGCTCACGGGGGAGGTCGGGGACTGAAGCTTTCTTT. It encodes CASSRGRSGTEAFF.

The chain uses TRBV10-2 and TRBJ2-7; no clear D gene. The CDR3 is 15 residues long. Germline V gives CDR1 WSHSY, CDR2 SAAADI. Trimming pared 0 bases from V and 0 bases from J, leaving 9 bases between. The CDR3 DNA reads TGCGCCAGCAGTGAGTCGATCGGAAACTCCTACGAGCAGTACTTC. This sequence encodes CASSESIGNSYEQYF.

CDR3 bases: TGTGCCAGCAGCTACAGACAGGTCATGTTTTCAAGGACCGGGGAGCTGTTTTTT. This translates into CASSYRQVMFSRTGELFF. The V call is TRBV7-8, the J call TRBJ2-2, with D possibly matching TRBD1 (6 bases). The CDR3 has 18 amino acids. The V end lost 4 bases, the J end lost 5 bases, and 23 bases lay between the germline ends. CDR1 SGHVS and CDR2 FQNEAQ come from the germline V gene.

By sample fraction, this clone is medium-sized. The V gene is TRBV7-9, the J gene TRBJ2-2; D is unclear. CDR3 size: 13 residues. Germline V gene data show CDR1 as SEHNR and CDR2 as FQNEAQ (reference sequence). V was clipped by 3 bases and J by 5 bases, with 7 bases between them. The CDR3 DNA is TGTGCCAGCAGCTTGGACGTGACCGGGGAGCTGTTTTTT. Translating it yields CASSLDVTGELFF.

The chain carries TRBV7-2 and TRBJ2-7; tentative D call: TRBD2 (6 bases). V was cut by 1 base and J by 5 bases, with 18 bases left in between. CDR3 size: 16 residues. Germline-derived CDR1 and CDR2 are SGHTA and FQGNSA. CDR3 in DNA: TGTGCCAGCAGCTTAGTCGGGGGTCTACGCTGGGACGAGCAGTACTTC. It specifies CASSLVGGLRWDEQYF.